This TCR beta chain was recovered during a study of blood T cell repertoires in COVID-19 (dated by TCRdb to about 2020). About the study as a whole: Samples covering the acute and convalescent phases of COVID-19 were provided by collaborators in the United States, Italy and Spain. The material from the prospective study consisted of cDNA or gDNA derived from T cells, B-cell-depleted T cells, or PBMCs. Sample metadata almost always included a de-identified subject ID, COVID-19 status, age in years and sex. The repertoires were made available in a free public database intended to serve as a resource for research on the immune response to SARS-CoV-2. Where available, HLA class I and class II types were taken from metadata supplied by the sample provider and were not determined by assay-based typing. The dataset comprised deeply sampled blood TCRbeta repertoires from subjects exposed to, actively infected with, or recovered from COVID-19. The samples were drawn from the first 160 participants of the ongoing ImmuneRACE study and from 950 to 1,500 subjects provided by 6 global collaborators.

As concerns this clone: Its antigen is not yet known. Per-nucleotide qualities are absent, and no much larger clonotype sits a single base away.

Broader findings and caveats from the paper: The amount of clinical and demographic metadata varied by source and participant and was provided uncurated.

One collaborating source in Seattle enrolled patients during active infection and followed them longitudinally through the course of disease. Collaborating institutions collected whole blood in K2EDTA tubes following their own protocols. For TCRbeta analysis, collaborators shipped samples as frozen whole blood, isolated PBMCs, or DNA extracted from either of those sample types. TCRbeta CDR3 regions were amplified from genomic DNA by means of the immunoSEQ Assay, a bias-controlled multiplex PCR. The authors processed their data as follows. Within the assay, amplification of reference gene primers was used to estimate how many nucleated cells each sample contained. Sequence reads were collapsed and filtered to measure the absolute abundance of every unique TCRbeta CDR3 rearrangement. Productive Simpson clonality was computed per sample as the square root of Simpson's diversity index over productive rearrangements. TCRdb retrieved this table from immuneACCESS and kept in-frame rearrangements only. Not all clones are present; in checked studies, unresolved V genes account for under half, and no reason is known for the remainder. The V and J calls and clone size come from that table; D and trimming were worked out from the DNA. This sample comprises about 49,000 clones, approximately 81% of them detected only once. 20% to 25% of the sample belongs to the ten largest clones.

CDR3 length: 14 amino acids, cysteine to phenylalanine. The CDR3 DNA has 42 bases and is translated from base 1. The V end loses 0 bases and the J end loses 8 bases, and a stretch of 14 bases separates them. Reading the germline V gene (reference sequence) gives CDR1 SGHKS and CDR2 YYEKEE. The sequence derives from a woman at least 80 years old with COVID-19, enrolled during active disease. The receptor chain draws on TRBV5-5 and TRBJ1-2, and the D gene may be TRBD1, 5 bases matching. Sequencing input: peripheral blood. This receptor has the CDR3 CASSLVLQVFGYTF. The DNA is as follows: TGTGCCAGCAGCTTGGTACTACAGGTTTTCGGCTACACCTTC.